This record looks at one T cell receptor (beta chain) sequence and its context. Its antigen remains unidentified. During its preparation, the TCRbeta library received unique molecular identifiers. One entry per CDR3 protein, called by TCRdb with MiXCR from the PCR reads. This table has about 830,000 distinct CDR3 sequences, roughly 15% appearing once. This entry comes from a study of T-cell reconstitution after alpha-beta-depleted transplantation in children. Findings of the study overall: From surviving recipient T cells and thymic progenitors came the high day-60 TCRbeta diversity observed in some patients. At one year after transplant, newly produced T cells mostly accounted for T-cell counts and diversity. Reported findings indicate that, about two months after transplant, alpha-beta T cells came from several hundred expanded clones, which were derived from non-depleted graft cells.

This CDR3 is 15 amino acids long. V was pared by 6 bases and J by 3 bases, with 18 bases between. The TCR was taken from a male patient aged 10-17 years who had a stem cell transplant for acute lymphoblastic leukemia, so the T cells may come from the graft donor. The chain combines TRBV12-3 or TRBV12-4 with TRBJ2-7; possible D gene TRBD1, 6 bases. The sample consisted of PBMCs, mostly from graft donor cells, taken 360 days after TCRalphabeta/CD19-depleted stem cell transplant. The CDR3 protein is CASRLTGIFGYEQYF. The CDR3 bases are TGTGCCAGCAGACTTACAGGGATTTTCGGCTACGAGCAGTACTTC.